The entry below gives a single T cell receptor beta chain sequence along with its context. The data are from a study of T cell changes during pregnancy in multiple sclerosis. Here immunoSEQ multiplex PCR was the method, and the copy in TCRdb shows in-frame clones only, minus some. The sample records 55,000 to 85,000 clones, 90% being singletons. Germline V gene data show CDR1 as LNHDA and CDR2 as SQIVND (reference sequence). V was shortened by 6 bases and J by 1 base, with 12 bases between the two germline ends. This CDR3 is 14 amino acids long. This specimen was peripheral blood, taken in the third trimester of pregnancy. This sequence joins TRBV19 and TRBJ1-1; TRBD1 is a possible D gene (5 bases). This sequence was found in a female donor with multiple sclerosis, enrolled in a pregnancy study. CDR3 coding DNA: TGTGCCAGTAGGTCGGGGGAGGGGAACACTGAAGCTTTCTTT. Translating gives CASRSGEGNTEAFF.